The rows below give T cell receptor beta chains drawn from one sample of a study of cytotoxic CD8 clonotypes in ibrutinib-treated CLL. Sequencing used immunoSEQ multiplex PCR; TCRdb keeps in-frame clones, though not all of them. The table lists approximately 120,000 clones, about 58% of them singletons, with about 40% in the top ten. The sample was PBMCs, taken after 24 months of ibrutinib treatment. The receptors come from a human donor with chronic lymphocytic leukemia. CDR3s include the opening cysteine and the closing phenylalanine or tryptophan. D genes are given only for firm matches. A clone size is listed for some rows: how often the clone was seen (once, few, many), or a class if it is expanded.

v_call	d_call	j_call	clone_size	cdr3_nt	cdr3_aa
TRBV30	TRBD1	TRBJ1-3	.	TGTGCCTGGGGGACAGGGGCTGGAAACACCATATATTTT	CAWGTGAGNTIYF
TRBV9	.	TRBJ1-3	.	TGTGCCAGCAGCGCACAGGCCCCTGGATCTGGAAACACCATATATTTT	CASSAQAPGSGNTIYF
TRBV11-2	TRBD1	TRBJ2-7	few	TGTGCCAGCAGCTTAGAGGCAGGGGGCACTTATGAGCAGTACTTC	CASSLEAGGTYEQYF
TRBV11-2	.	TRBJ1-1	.	TGTGCCAGCGGTGGATCCCCCGGAACTGAAGCTTTCTTT	CASGGSPGTEAFF
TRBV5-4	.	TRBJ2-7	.	TGTGCCAGCAGTAAACAGGGCGCCTACGAGCAGTACTTC	CASSKQGAYEQYF
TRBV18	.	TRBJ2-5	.	TGTGCCAGCTCACCAACCTCCGGGACCCAGTACTTC	CASSPTSGTQYF
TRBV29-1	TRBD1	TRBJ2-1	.	TGCAGCGTCGGGACAGGCCGGATGGGATACGGTGAGCAGTTCTTC	CSVGTGRMGYGEQFF
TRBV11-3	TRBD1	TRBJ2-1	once	TGTGCCAGCAGCACCGGGACAGGGACGGGGGAGCAGTTCTTC	CASSTGTGTGEQFF
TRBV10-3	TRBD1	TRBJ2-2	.	TGTGCCATCAGTGAGAGTGTTGGACAGGGAAGGACCGGGGAGCTGTTTTTT	CAISESVGQGRTGELFF
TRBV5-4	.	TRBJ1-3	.	TGTGCCAGCAGCCAGTCGCAGGGGACGGAAAAAGATTTT	CASSQSQGTEKDF
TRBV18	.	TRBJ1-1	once	TGTGCCAGCTCACCAAGCGGGGGCGGGTTCACTGAAGCTTTCTTT	CASSPSGGGFTEAFF
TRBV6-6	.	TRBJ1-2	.	TGTGCCAGCAGCCCCCTCGGCAGACACTATGGCTACACCTTC	CASSPLGRHYGYTF
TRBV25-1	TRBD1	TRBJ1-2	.	TGTGCCAGCAGTGAATATCAGAGCCAGGGGGCTTCGGGCTACACCTTC	CASSEYQSQGASGYTF
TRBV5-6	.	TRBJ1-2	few	TGTGCCAGCAGCCTCAGGGAAAACTATGGCTACACCTTC	CASSLRENYGYTF
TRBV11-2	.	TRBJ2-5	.	TGTGCCAGCAGCTTACGCGGCGGGGGCGAGACCCAGTACTTC	CASSLRGGGETQYF
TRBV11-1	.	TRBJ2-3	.	TGTGCCAGCAGCAAAGGGGGAGGGACAGATACGCAGTATTTT	CASSKGGGTDTQYF
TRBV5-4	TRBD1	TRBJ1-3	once	TGTGCCAGCAGCTTGGCGGGACAGGTTGGAAACACCATATATTTT	CASSLAGQVGNTIYF
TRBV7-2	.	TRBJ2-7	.	TGTGCCAGCAGCTTTCGGAGGGAGACCTACGAGCAGTACTTC	CASSFRRETYEQYF
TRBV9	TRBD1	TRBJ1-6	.	TGTGCCAGCAGCCCCAGCTCAGGGACAGGGAATTCACCCCTCCACTTT	CASSPSSGTGNSPLHF
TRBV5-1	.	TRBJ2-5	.	TGCGCCAGCAGCTTGGTCGGCTCTAGCAGGGAGACCCAGTACTTC	CASSLVGSSRETQYF
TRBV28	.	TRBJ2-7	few	TGTGCCAGCAGTTTAGGGGGGACCGACGAGCAGTACTTC	CASSLGGTDEQYF
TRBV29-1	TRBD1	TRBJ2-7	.	TGCAGCGTCTCCGGACAGGGAAGCGAGCAGTACTTC	CSVSGQGSEQYF
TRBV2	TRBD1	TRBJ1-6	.	TGTGCCAGCAGTGGGACAGGGCGGTCACCCCTCCACTTT	CASSGTGRSPLHF
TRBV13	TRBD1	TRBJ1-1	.	TGTGCCAGCAGCTCCTGGACAGGAGCGAACACTGAAGCTTTCTTT	CASSSWTGANTEAFF
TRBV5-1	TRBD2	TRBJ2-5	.	TGCGCCAGCAGCTTAACAGCGGGGATGGAGACCCAGTACTTC	CASSLTAGMETQYF
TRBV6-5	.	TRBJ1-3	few	TGTGCCAGCAGCCGTCGGACACGCCTGGGAAACACCATATATTTT	CASSRRTRLGNTIYF
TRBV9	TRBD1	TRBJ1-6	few	TGTGCCAGCAGCGTAACGGGACAGGGTACTTCACCCCTCCACTTT	CASSVTGQGTSPLHF
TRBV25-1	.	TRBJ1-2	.	TGTGCCAGCGGAAAGGATGGACAGAACTATGGCTACACCTTC	CASGKDGQNYGYTF
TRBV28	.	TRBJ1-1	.	TGTGCCAGCAGCAACGTCTATGTCGCTGAAGCTTTCTTT	CASSNVYVAEAFF
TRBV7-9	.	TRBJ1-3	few	TGTGCCAGCAGCTTAGGGGGTTACAGCGCTGGAAACACCATATATTTT	CASSLGGYSAGNTIYF
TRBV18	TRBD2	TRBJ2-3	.	TGTGCCAGCTCACCGGGACTAGCGGGGGCCAGCACAGATACGCAGTATTTT	CASSPGLAGASTDTQYF
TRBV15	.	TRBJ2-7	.	TGTGCCACCAGCAGAAAGAACTTTCAGGGTGGGGACGAGCAGTACTTC	CATSRKNFQGGDEQYF
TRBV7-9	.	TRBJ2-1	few	TGTGCCAGCAGCCGACAGGTCTCCTACAATGAGCAGTTCTTC	CASSRQVSYNEQFF
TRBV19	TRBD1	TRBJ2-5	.	TGTGCCAGTAGTGTGGGACAGTACCAAGAGACCCAGTACTTC	CASSVGQYQETQYF
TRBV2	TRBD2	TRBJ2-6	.	TGTGCCAGCAGGCGGGGGGCCATGATCCTCTCTGGGGCCAACGTCCTGACTTTC	CASRRGAMILSGANVLTF
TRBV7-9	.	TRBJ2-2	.	TGTGCCAGCAGCCCCCGGAACAGGGCGGACGGGGAGCTGTTTTTT	CASSPRNRADGELFF
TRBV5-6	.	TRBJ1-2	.	TGTGCCAGCAGCTTGCAGGGGATGGACTATGGCTACACCTTC	CASSLQGMDYGYTF
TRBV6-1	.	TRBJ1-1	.	TGTGCCAGCAGTGACCACACTGAAGCTTTCTTT	CASSDHTEAFF
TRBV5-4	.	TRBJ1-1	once	TGTGCCATCCATACACAGGGCATGAACACTGAAGCTTTCTTT	CAIHTQGMNTEAFF
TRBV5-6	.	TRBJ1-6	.	TGTGCCAGCAGCTTGATGCGGAGCGCCTATAATTCACCCCTCCACTTT	CASSLMRSAYNSPLHF
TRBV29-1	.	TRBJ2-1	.	TGCAGCGCCCGACAGTTCTCCTACAATGAGCAGTTCTTC	CSARQFSYNEQFF
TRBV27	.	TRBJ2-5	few	TGTGCCAGCAGCCGAGGGGAGACCCAGTACTTC	CASSRGETQYF
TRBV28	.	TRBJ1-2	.	TGTGCCAGTAGTTCACGCGGGGGTAGGGACTATGGCTACACCTTC	CASSSRGGRDYGYTF
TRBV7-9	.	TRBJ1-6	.	TGTGCCAGCAGCCCATATAGGGATGATTCACCCCTCCACTTT	CASSPYRDDSPLHF
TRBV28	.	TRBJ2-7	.	TGTGCCAGCAGTTTAGCAGGGAGAGGGTACGAGCAGTACTTC	CASSLAGRGYEQYF
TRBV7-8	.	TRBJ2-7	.	TGTGCCAGCAGCTCGACTCTAGGGGGCGAGCAGTACTTC	CASSSTLGGEQYF
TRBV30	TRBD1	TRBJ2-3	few	TGTGCCTGGAGCACGGGGACAGGGGGCGCAGATACGCAGTATTTT	CAWSTGTGGADTQYF
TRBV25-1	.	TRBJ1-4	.	TGTGCCAGCAGTGAATCAATGGCTGGGGTGGAAAAACTGTTTTTT	CASSESMAGVEKLFF
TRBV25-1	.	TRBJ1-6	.	TGTGCCAGCAGTGGTCAGGGGTGGAATTCACCCCTCCACTTT	CASSGQGWNSPLHF